Listed below are T cell receptor beta chains from one sample, sequenced in a study of blood T cell repertoires in COVID-19. Sequencing used immunoSEQ multiplex PCR; TCRdb keeps in-frame clones, though not all of them. The sample contains roughly 230,000 clones, 80% to 90% of which appear only once. Sequencing input: peripheral blood. The receptors originated from a woman aged 40-49 years who had recovered from COVID-19. CDR3s include the opening cysteine and the closing phenylalanine or tryptophan. D genes are given only for firm matches. A row's size may be missing; if present it is once, few, many or a size class.

D: NA
V: TRBV5-5
size: once
J: TRBJ1-4
DNA: TGTGCCAGCAGCTTGGCCCCACAGGTGATGAATGAAAAACTGTTTTTT
CDR3: CASSLAPQVMNEKLFF

D: TRBD1
V: TRBV30
size: once
J: TRBJ1-1
DNA: TGTGCCTGGAGTGGGGGACAGGGTCAAGTAGCTTTCTTT
CDR3: CAWSGGQGQVAFF

D: TRBD2
V: TRBV3-1/TRBV3-2
size: NA
J: TRBJ2-2
DNA: TGTGCCAGCAGCCCTGGACTAGCGGGAGGGCCTGGCACCGGGGAGCTGTTTTTT
CDR3: CASSPGLAGGPGTGELFF

D: NA
V: TRBV29-1
size: NA
J: TRBJ1-1
DNA: TGCAGCGTTGTTTCGCAGTTGAACACTGAAGCTTTCTTT
CDR3: CSVVSQLNTEAFF

D: TRBD1
V: TRBV28
size: once
J: TRBJ1-2
DNA: TGTGCCAGCAGTCCCACTCCGGGACAGGGGGGTGGCTACACCTTC
CDR3: CASSPTPGQGGGYTF

D: NA
V: TRBV5-6
size: NA
J: TRBJ1-2
DNA: TGTGCCAGCAGCTTCTGGACAGCAACTAACTATGGCTACACCTTC
CDR3: CASSFWTATNYGYTF

D: TRBD1
V: TRBV29-1
size: NA
J: TRBJ1-1
DNA: TGCAGCGTAGGGGACAGTTTTAAAGCTTTCTTT
CDR3: CSVGDSFKAFF

D: TRBD1
V: TRBV12-5
size: NA
J: TRBJ1-4
DNA: TGTGCTAGTGGTTCCGGGACAGGAGGAGAAAAACTGTTTTTT
CDR3: CASGSGTGGEKLFF

D: TRBD1
V: TRBV19
size: NA
J: TRBJ1-6
DNA: TGTGCCAGTAGTATCGGGACAGCTACGTTTGATTCACCCCTCCACTTT
CDR3: CASSIGTATFDSPLHF

D: NA
V: TRBV5-8
size: NA
J: TRBJ2-5
DNA: TGTGCCAGCGCAAAGGACAGAATTGGCGGTGAGACCCAGTACTTC
CDR3: CASAKDRIGGETQYF

D: NA
V: TRBV12-3/TRBV12-4
size: NA
J: TRBJ2-7
DNA: TGTGCCAGCAGTTCCTTCTCCTACGAGCAGTACTTC
CDR3: CASSSFSYEQYF

D: TRBD2
V: TRBV7-2
size: NA
J: TRBJ2-3
DNA: TGTGCCAGCAGCTTATATGGGCCTAGCGGAAACCATGGGGATACGCAGTATTTT
CDR3: CASSLYGPSGNHGDTQYF

D: NA
V: TRBV5-4
size: few
J: TRBJ2-7
DNA: TGTGCCAGCAGCTTGAGGGGCCCAGACTCCTACGAGCAGTACTTC
CDR3: CASSLRGPDSYEQYF

D: NA
V: TRBV18
size: once
J: TRBJ1-1
DNA: TGTGCCAGCTCAATCAAGGGGTTCACTGAAGCTTTCTTT
CDR3: CASSIKGFTEAFF

D: NA
V: TRBV20-1
size: NA
J: TRBJ1-1
DNA: TGCAGTGCTAGTGACCCCGGAGGCACTGAAGCTTTCTTT
CDR3: CSASDPGGTEAFF

D: NA
V: TRBV11-2
size: NA
J: TRBJ1-1
DNA: TGTGCCAGCAGCTTGATTACGGGTTTAGGCACTGAAGCTTTCTTT
CDR3: CASSLITGLGTEAFF

D: TRBD2
V: TRBV25-1
size: NA
J: TRBJ2-1
DNA: TGTGCCAGCAGTGAAACGGGAGGGCCCGATGAGCAGTTCTTC
CDR3: CASSETGGPDEQFF

D: NA
V: TRBV2
size: NA
J: TRBJ1-6
DNA: TGTGCCAGCACCGGGGGGGCCTATTCACCCCTCCACTTT
CDR3: CASTGGAYSPLHF

D: TRBD2
V: TRBV28
size: NA
J: TRBJ2-7
DNA: TGTGCCAGCAGTTTTTTAGCGGGGGGCACCTACGAGCAGTACTTC
CDR3: CASSFLAGGTYEQYF

D: NA
V: TRBV7-6
size: NA
J: TRBJ2-2
DNA: TGTGCCAGCAGCTTAGACATTGTGGGGGCAAATGGGCCCGGGGAGCTGTTTTTT
CDR3: CASSLDIVGANGPGELFF

D: TRBD2
V: TRBV4-1
size: NA
J: TRBJ2-1
DNA: TGCGCCAGCAGCCAAGATGTCAGCGGGGTACGGGGAGAGCAGTTCTTC
CDR3: CASSQDVSGVRGEQFF

D: NA
V: TRBV5-1
size: NA
J: TRBJ2-5
DNA: TGCGCCAGCAGCCGGGAACCAGGAGAAGAGACCCAGTACTTC
CDR3: CASSREPGEETQYF

D: NA
V: TRBV28
size: NA
J: TRBJ2-3
DNA: TGTGCCAGCAGTTTACAGCGGCGATCTAGCACAGATACGCAGTATTTT
CDR3: CASSLQRRSSTDTQYF

D: TRBD1
V: TRBV5-1
size: NA
J: TRBJ1-2
DNA: TGCGCCAGCAGCTTGGGACAGGGAACCCCCTATGGCTACACCTTC
CDR3: CASSLGQGTPYGYTF

D: NA
V: TRBV13
size: NA
J: TRBJ1-3
DNA: TGTGCCAGCAGCTTAGGAGGGGTCGGAAACACCATATATTTT
CDR3: CASSLGGVGNTIYF

D: NA
V: TRBV12-5
size: NA
J: TRBJ2-1
DNA: TGTGCTAGTGGTTTGCCCGGCGCAGGACTCTACAATGAGCAGTTCTTC
CDR3: CASGLPGAGLYNEQFF

D: NA
V: TRBV28
size: NA
J: TRBJ1-2
DNA: TGTGCCAGCAGTCCTAACGCCGGGAGGGACTATGGCTACACCTTC
CDR3: CASSPNAGRDYGYTF

D: NA
V: TRBV11-2
size: NA
J: TRBJ1-3
DNA: TGTGCCAGCAGTTCGGACAGAGGAAACACCATATATTTT
CDR3: CASSSDRGNTIYF

D: NA
V: TRBV6-5
size: NA
J: TRBJ1-2
DNA: TGTGCCAGCAGCACCCAGAACTATGGCTACACCTTC
CDR3: CASSTQNYGYTF

D: TRBD1
V: TRBV7-6
size: NA
J: TRBJ1-6
DNA: TGTGCCAGCAGCATGGGACCCGGGACAGGGGTTAATTCACCCCTCCACTTT
CDR3: CASSMGPGTGVNSPLHF

D: NA
V: TRBV7-2
size: NA
J: TRBJ2-7
DNA: TGTGCCAGCAGCTTAGGGGCAGGGGGGATCTCCTACGAGCAGTACTTC
CDR3: CASSLGAGGISYEQYF